The T cell receptor (beta chain) under discussion was sequenced for a study of shared clonotypes between healthy human individuals. V lost 6 bases and J 0 bases, leaving 12 bases between the germline ends. The CDR3 totals 15 residues. The germline V gene has CDR1 MNHNS and CDR2 SASEGT. Clones were sequenced by immunoSEQ multiplex PCR, and TCRdb holds only the in-frame ones, with some missing. This sample yields roughly 1 million clones, of which more than 60% are seen a single time; about 1.5% belongs to the top ten. This clone has only a few counts. The sample taken for sequencing was memory CD4+ T cells sorted from blood. Subset in this sample: CD45RA-negative fraction. The sequence came from a man aged 18 to 29 in good health. The chain has TRBV6-1 and TRBJ1-5; D call uncertain. The CDR3 protein is CASRPEHYSNQPQHF. In DNA form, the CDR3 reads TGTGCCAGCAGGCCAGAACACTATAGCAATCAGCCCCAGCATTTT.